This paragraph covers one T cell receptor (beta chain) sequence. At least ten counts were recorded for this clonotype. No antigen is known for it. No base quality values were provided; no much bigger clone lies one nucleotide off. This beta chain is a stray read from a library made for alpha chains; its abundance is not meaningful. These data are taken from a study of spatial heterogeneity in lung cancer (dated by TCRdb to about 2019). For the study in its entirety: Beta-chain transcripts were consistently detected in greater numbers than alpha-chain transcripts, which likely reflected higher beta-chain transcript abundance. A strong correlation was found between TCR transcript counts in tumor regions and a T cell transcriptional module score from matched bulk RNA-seq. In the raw uncorrected reads, each unique combination of TCR and UMI appeared more than ten times on average. The study quantitatively compared TCR alpha and beta repertoires across multiple tumor regions, matched nontumor lung and blood in non-small cell lung cancer. Nonsynonymous mutation counts, determined by whole-exome sequencing of tumor tissue, were related to features of the TCR repertoire. Both alpha and beta chains were TCR-sequenced in fewer than 250 tumor regions, 64 matched nontumor lung samples and 56 PBMC samples obtained at surgery. General conclusions and limits of the study: Additional single-cell paired TCR alpha and beta sequencing was considered necessary to confirm, at a functional level, the hypothesis that regional TCRs recognize regional mutations. Counts of ubiquitous and regional expanded TCRs correlated with counts of ubiquitous and regional nonsynonymous mutations, respectively. A correlation was observed between the number of expanded intratumoral alpha and beta TCRs and the tumor nonsynonymous mutation count. TCR-seq coverage of tumor T cells was estimated to be only around 7% for alpha chains and 11% to 15% for beta chains.

The time point label of this sample denotes: sample taken at primary tumor resection. The donors were approximately 70 patients from the lung TRACERx cohort who had early-stage, untreated non-small cell lung cancer. For TCR sequencing, whole RNA was extracted from tumor and nontumor lung tissue, or from cryopreserved PBMC samples, and no cell sorting was done. Only patients with enough RNA available from two or more tumor regions were chosen for TCR sequencing. Before being selected, tumor and adjacent nontumor lung specimens were reviewed by a lung pathologist. Its CDR3 holds 14 amino acids, cysteine through phenylalanine. Left in the record is the CDR3 DNA by itself, 42 bases read in frame from the first base. The germline V gene (reference sequence) supplies CDR1 DFQATT and CDR2 SNEGSKA. V is cut by 2 bases and J by 5 bases, and the space between the germline ends is 13 bases. The library came from 5' RACE. Instrument used: NextSeq 500. In the TCR library protocol, a unique molecular identifier was attached to each TCR cDNA molecule so that PCR and sequencing errors could be corrected. As for how the authors treated the data: TCR identification, UMI-based error correction and CDR3 extraction were performed with Decombinator tools. Expanded TCRs were defined as those above a frequency of 2 per 1,000, corresponding to the top 1% of the tumor frequency distribution. Expanded tumor TCRs statistically deemed absent (corrected P<0.05) from at least one tumor region were classed as regional, and all other expanded tumor TCRs were classed as ubiquitous. Renyi diversity was calculated using the R vegan package after each repertoire was subsampled 100 times to 5,000 TCRs. CDR3 similarity networks were built from amino acid triplet string-kernel similarity, with CDR3s being connected when pairwise similarity was above 0.82. The public reads were reanalyzed by TCRdb: fastp trimming at Q25, MiXCR alignment, in-frame beta chains only. Each entry is one CDR3 protein sequence, shown with its most common DNA and genes. The V and J calls reflect TCRdb's pipeline rather than the authors' work. The sample data list some 15,000 distinct CDR3 sequences, and about 4.8% of these were observed just once. The ten most abundant clones make up around 19% of the sample.

The receptor was isolated from a female donor with early-stage non-small cell lung cancer. This sample comprised lung tumor tissue, obtained at surgery. The V gene is TRBV20-1 and the J gene is TRBJ1-5; TRBD1 could be the D gene, as 6 bases match. The nucleotides read TGCAGTGCTAGACCGAAGGGGGGTTATCAGCCCCAGCATTTT. Its protein product is CSARPKGGYQPQHF.